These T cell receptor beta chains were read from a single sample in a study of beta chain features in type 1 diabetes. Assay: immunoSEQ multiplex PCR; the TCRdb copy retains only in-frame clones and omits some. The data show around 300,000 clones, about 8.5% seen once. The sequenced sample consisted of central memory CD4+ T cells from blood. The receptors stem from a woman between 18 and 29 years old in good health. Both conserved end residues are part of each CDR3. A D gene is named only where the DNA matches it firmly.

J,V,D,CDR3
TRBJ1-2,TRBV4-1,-,CASSQNKNYGYTF
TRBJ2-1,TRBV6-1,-,CASSPSKAYNEQFF
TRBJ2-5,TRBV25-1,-,CASSYSKGLETQYF
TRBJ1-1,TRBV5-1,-,CASSHDTEAFF
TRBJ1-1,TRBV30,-,CAWGYRAPAFF
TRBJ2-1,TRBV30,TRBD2,CAWKKREGQSEQFF
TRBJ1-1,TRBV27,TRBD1,CASSKYRGLENTEAFF
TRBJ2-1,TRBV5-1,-,CASSGGDSYNEQFF
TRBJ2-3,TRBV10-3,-,CAIRAADTDTQYF
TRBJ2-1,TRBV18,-,CASSPVGTGRNEQFF
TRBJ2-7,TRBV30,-,CAWSFPGGGYEQYF
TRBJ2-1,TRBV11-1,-,CASSLDYHNEQFF
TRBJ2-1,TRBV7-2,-,CASSLKLGNNEQFF
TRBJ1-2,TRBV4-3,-,CASSQQANYGYTF
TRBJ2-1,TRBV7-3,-,CASSLSGGRSSYNEQFF
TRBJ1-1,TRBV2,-,CASRPTPNTEAFF
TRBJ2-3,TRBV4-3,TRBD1,CASSHPRDRGADTQYF
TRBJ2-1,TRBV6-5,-,CASSRRGYNEQFF
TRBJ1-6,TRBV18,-,CASSPDSNSPLHF
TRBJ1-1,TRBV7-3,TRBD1,CASSQTGGAEAFF
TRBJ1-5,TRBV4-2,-,CASSQDHGVQPQHF
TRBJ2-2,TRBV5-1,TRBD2,CASTLGGAGELFF
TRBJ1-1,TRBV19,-,CASNPVGGIGAFF
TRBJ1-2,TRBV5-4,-,CASRVGSSPNYGYTF
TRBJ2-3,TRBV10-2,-,CASTPGTDTQYF
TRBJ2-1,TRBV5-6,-,CASSRQYNEQFF
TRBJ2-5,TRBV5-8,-,CASSLPRTSVPSLYF
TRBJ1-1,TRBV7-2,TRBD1,CASSLAGTGEAFF
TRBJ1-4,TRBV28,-,CASTASRGHEKLFF
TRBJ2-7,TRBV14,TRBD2,CASSQVGDLTAGEQYF
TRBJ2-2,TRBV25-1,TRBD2,CASRGLAGNTGELFF
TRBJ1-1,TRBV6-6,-,CASNPLLAGRNTEAFF
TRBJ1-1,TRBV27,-,CASSQWDQFYGGAFF
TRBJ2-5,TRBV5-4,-,CASSKQQETQYF
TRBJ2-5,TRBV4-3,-,CASSQAAGTEGFETQYF
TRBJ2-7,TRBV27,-,CASSPGLAHYEQYF
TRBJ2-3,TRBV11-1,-,CASSLRPVRDTQYF
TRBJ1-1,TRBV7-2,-,CASTPGPRNTEAFF
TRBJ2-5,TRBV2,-,CASSLETQYF
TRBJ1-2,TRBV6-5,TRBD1,CASSPYTGEGYTF